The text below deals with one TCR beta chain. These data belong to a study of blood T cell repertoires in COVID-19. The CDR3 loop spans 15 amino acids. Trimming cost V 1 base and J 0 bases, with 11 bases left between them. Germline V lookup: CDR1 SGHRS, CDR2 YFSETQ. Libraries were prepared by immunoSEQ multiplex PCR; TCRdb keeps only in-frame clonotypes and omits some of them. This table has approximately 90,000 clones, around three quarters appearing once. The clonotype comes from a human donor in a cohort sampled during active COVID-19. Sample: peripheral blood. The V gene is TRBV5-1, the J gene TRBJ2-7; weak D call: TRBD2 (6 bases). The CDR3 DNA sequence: TGCGCCAGCAGCTTGTCTGGCGGGATCTCCTACGAGCAGTACTTC. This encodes CASSLSGGISYEQYF. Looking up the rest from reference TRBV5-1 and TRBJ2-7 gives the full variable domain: KAGVTQTPRYLIKTRGQQVTLSCSPISGHRSVSWYQQTPGQGLQFLFEYFSETQRNKGNFPGRFSGRQFSNSRSEMNVSTLELGDSALYLCASSLSGGISYEQYFGPGTRLTVT.